Listed here is a single TCR beta chain. Its specific antigen is unknown. The input lacks base qualities; no much larger clone sits a single base away. The data were taken from a study of OX40 agonist ivuxolimab in advanced cancers. About the investigation overall: Ivuxolimab was a fully human IgG2 agonistic monoclonal antibody targeting the costimulatory receptor OX40 (CD134). Intravenous ivuxolimab was administered to patients every 2 weeks at six dose levels: 0.01, 0.1, 0.3, 1.5, 3 and 10 mg/kg. Of the 50 to 55 dose-escalation patients, hepatocellular carcinoma was present in 19, melanoma in roughly 15, renal cell carcinoma in 9 and head and neck cancer in 9. A male proportion of roughly 80% and a mean age of approximately 61 years, ranging from roughly 23 to 80, were recorded for the dose-escalation cohort. Patients were allowed to have had prior anti-PD-1, anti-PD-L1 or anti-CTLA-4 therapy, and around 40% of the dose-escalation patients had previously received checkpoint inhibitors. Partial responses occurred in three dose-escalation patients, of whom one had hepatocellular carcinoma and two had cutaneous melanoma. The point of sequencing TCRbeta in the periphery was to test whether ivuxolimab changed TCR sequence diversity and drove clonal T-cell expansion. The paper describes the monotherapy dose-escalation part (N ≈ 52 patients) of the phase I trial of ivuxolimab.

The germline V gene sets CDR1 to SGHVS and CDR2 to FNYEAQ. V is cut back by 3 bases and J by 7 bases, with 3 bases in the junction unmatched. The CDR3 covers 14 residues, taking in both the cysteine and the phenylalanine. This entry keeps only the CDR3 DNA: 42 bases, framed from base 1. The trial excluded patients who had a history of autoimmune disease or were on systemic immunosuppression. Peripheral blood for TCR sequencing was collected from all dose cohorts at baseline, on cycle 4 day 1, and on cycle 7 day 1. Samples came from an open-label, multicenter, first-in-human phase I dose-escalation trial of ivuxolimab. Adults with locally advanced or metastatic head and neck squamous cell, hepatocellular, melanoma or renal cell carcinoma were enrolled in the trial. Before TCR sequencing, CD4+ and CD8+ T cells were separately sorted from peripheral blood. What the authors observed across the whole study: In the 0.1-3.0 mg/kg groups, partial responders had among the lowest normalized peripheral clonal expansion, particularly in CD8+ T cells. On average, CD8+ T cells showed more expanded clones than CD4+ T cells after ivuxolimab. At doses from 0.1 to 3.0 mg/kg, clonal expansion was seen in both CD4+ and CD8+ blood T cells between baseline and week 6. Which antigens the clonally expanded peripheral T cells were specific for was not determined. Low levels of normalized T-cell clonal expansion were also seen in some nonresponding patients.

For sequencing of the TCRbeta CDR3 region, genomic DNA was extracted from the sorted cells. TCRbeta CDR3 regions were sequenced using the immunoSEQ Assay. Held by TCRdb, this immuneACCESS table contains in-frame sequences only and omits some clones. Under half of the omission traces to an unresolved V gene where checked; the cause of the rest is unknown. This sample gives about 63,000 clones in total; around 73% of them show up just once. 1.5% to 2% of the sample rests with the top ten. Here the sequenced sample was CD4+ or CD8+ T cells sorted from blood, taken in a trial of the OX40 agonist ivuxolimab. The source of this sequence is an adult with an advanced solid tumor such as melanoma, head and neck, liver or kidney cancer. The chain is encoded by TRBV7-6 joined to TRBJ1-4, with 9 junctional bases fitting TRBD1. The DNA is as follows: TGTGCCAGCAGCTTTGGACAGGGGAGTGAAAAACTGTTTTTT. The resulting protein is CASSFGQGSEKLFF.